This TCR beta chain was recovered during a study of CD8+CD57+ T cells in acquired aplastic anemia. In the study overall: On average, sorted CD4+ and CD8+ cells gave roughly 2.9 ug of DNA. As sequenced from healthy donors, CD4+ cells averaged about 11 million reads.

This clonotype was seen just once. Its cognate antigen is unknown. The conserved phenylalanine or tryptophan is not found at the CDR3 terminus, so this likely reflects a read error. TCR beta VDJ combinations and CDR3 sequences were profiled from genomic DNA. One entry per CDR3 protein, called by TCRdb with MiXCR from the reads. Here the sample spans approximately 81,000 distinct CDR3 sequences, under 50% being singletons. The study, taken as a whole, reports: Controls and patients did not differ significantly in CD8+ Simpson's diversity.

The source of this sequence is a human donor in good health, serving as a control. Sequences were obtained from sorted CD4+, CD8+, or CD8+CD57+ T cells (not recorded which) from PBMCs.

CDR3 in DNA: TGTGCCAGCAGTTTGGGCAGGTCCTACGAGCAGTACTCC. Amino acids: CASSLGRSYEQYS. The chain recombines TRBV10-3 with TRBJ2-7; D not resolved. This CDR3 contains 13 residues. The V gene's germline CDR1 is ENHRY and CDR2 SYGVKD.